Given below is one T cell receptor beta chain in context. A few counts support this clone. The specificity of this receptor is unknown. No much larger clonotype is one base removed from it; base qualities were not supplied. The CDR3 has 17 amino acids, counting the end cysteine and phenylalanine. Of the read, only the CDR3 DNA is kept; its 51 bases are in frame from base 1. V was cut back by 2 bases and J by 4 bases, leaving a gap of 18 bases between them. CDR1 and CDR2 are read off the germline V gene (reference sequence) as LNHNV and YYDKDF. These data are taken from a study of beta chain features in type 1 diabetes (dated by TCRdb to the late 2010s). At the level of the whole study: Mean age, gender distribution, total cell number and subset yield were not different between patients and healthy donors. Regulatory and stem cell-like memory subsets were isolated from only 8 patients and about 8 healthy donors, whereas naive and central memory subsets came from all 30 or so donors. The study compared the TCRB repertoires of sorted circulating CD4+ T cell subsets in recently diagnosed type 1 diabetes patients with those in matched healthy donors. A total of some 100,000,000 sorted cells were examined across all samples, and a strong correlation was observed between cell number per subset and RNA yield. Broad study findings and their caveats: PCR may preferentially amplify shorter templates, but because patient and control samples were amplified and corrected together, any resulting skew would affect both groups equally. At VDJ recombination sites, type 1 diabetes patients had fewer insertions and more deleted nucleotides, which implies abnormalities in thymic rearrangement. Because cDNA rather than genomic DNA was sequenced, highly expressing activated cells could have been over-represented, although no difference in activation and CD3 levels was found between groups. Because small numbers of individuals were included in the HLA sub-analyses, any influence of HLA type on TCRB rearrangement was left unresolved. A moderate but significant shortening of TCRB CDR3 length was observed in type 1 diabetes patients in all four CD4+ subsets. The naive, central memory and regulatory TCRB repertoires appeared to resemble one another more closely among patients than among healthy donors.

The entire amount of isolated RNA was reverse transcribed using the High Capacity cDNA Reverse Transcription Kit, so the sequenced TCRB transcripts were expressed ones. Deep immunoSEQ sequencing was performed on naive, central memory and regulatory T cell samples, with an average of roughly 3.6 million total reads per sample. After sorted cells were lysed in RLT buffer, RNA was extracted with DNase-treated RNeasy Micro or Mini kits, with the choice depending on cell number. To prevent cross-contamination, each cell subset was processed individually, whereas patient and healthy donor samples were processed jointly. The immunoSEQ multiplex PCR was used to amplify TCRB sequences from cDNA, generating 87-bp fragments that spanned the CDR3 region. Amplicons were sequenced on the Illumina HiSeq platform. Per the authors' processing: Synthetic template baselines were used to correct PCR bias computationally, reads within Hamming distance 2 were collapsed together, and singletons that could not be merged were discarded. Reads were aligned against IMGT so that V, D and J genes, CDR3 length and insertions or deletions at six rearrangement sites could be assigned. Within each subset, clonotype counts were normalized to sorted cell number, after which true diversity and Gini coefficients were computed with the tcR R package. The overlap coefficient, calculated on TCRB nucleotide sequences, was used to measure repertoire sharing. Out-of-frame TCRB sequences from naive cells were analyzed as a proxy for the pre-selection repertoire. The clones in this table, taken by TCRdb from immuneACCESS, are in-frame only. Not every clone is retained; where verified, under half of the shortfall comes from an unresolved V gene, and the cause of the rest is unknown. V and J calls and clone size come straight from that table; D and trimming were deduced from the DNA. The sample table shows around 710,000 clones, and around 12% are seen once. The top ten clonotypes cover 0.095% to 0.15% of the sample.

From each donor, a single peripheral blood sample of approximately 120 mL on average was drawn into heparinised tubes. A BD FACSAria II and a panel including CD45RO, CCR7, CD25, CD127, CD95 and CD27 were used to sort naive, central memory, regulatory and stem cell-like memory CD4+ T cells. A purity above 95% was achieved for all sorted populations. PBMCs were separated immediately by Lymphoprep density gradient centrifugation and were stained directly, without being cultured. So that batch effects would be minimized, each experiment stained and sorted samples in pairs, pairing one healthy donor with one patient.

Sequencing was performed on naive CD4+ T cells from blood. The cell subset or site tag for this specimen amounts to: true naive CD4+ T cells. The sequence came from a man under 40 with type 1 diabetes. Rearrangement joined TRBV15 to TRBJ2-1; the D gene is perhaps TRBD1 or TRBD2, as each covers 5 bases. DNA sequence: TGTGCCACCAGCAGACCCCCTGGGGCCAGAGGGTACAATGAGCAGTTCTTC. Its product reads: CATSRPPGARGYNEQFF.